This T cell receptor beta chain was sequenced for a study of blood T cell repertoires in COVID-19. Study context: The samples span acute and convalescent COVID-19 from the United States, Italy and Spain. PBMCs, B-cell-depleted T cells, or T cells were the source of the cDNA or gDNA that made up the material.

Original data processing: The assay estimated nucleated cells by amplifying reference gene primers. Sequencing was performed with immunoSEQ multiplex PCR; in TCRdb, only in-frame clones are kept and a portion is missing. V and J calls and clone size follow that table, whereas D and trimming were derived from the DNA. The data contain some 300,000 clones, approximately 88% of them singletons. The CDR3 covers 16 residues. The J segment lost 3 bases and the V segment lost 4 bases, leaving 8 bases of the junction unmatched. Germline V gene data show CDR1 as MDHEN and CDR2 as SYDVKM. V is TRBV28 and J is TRBJ1-5; 8 bases are shared with TRBD1. The sequence was obtained from a woman aged 30 to 39 who had recovered from COVID-19. Sequenced: peripheral blood. CDR3 region: CASSSRTGPYNQPQHF. DNA for the CDR3: TGTGCCAGCAGTTCCCGGACAGGGCCGTACAATCAGCCCCAGCATTTT.